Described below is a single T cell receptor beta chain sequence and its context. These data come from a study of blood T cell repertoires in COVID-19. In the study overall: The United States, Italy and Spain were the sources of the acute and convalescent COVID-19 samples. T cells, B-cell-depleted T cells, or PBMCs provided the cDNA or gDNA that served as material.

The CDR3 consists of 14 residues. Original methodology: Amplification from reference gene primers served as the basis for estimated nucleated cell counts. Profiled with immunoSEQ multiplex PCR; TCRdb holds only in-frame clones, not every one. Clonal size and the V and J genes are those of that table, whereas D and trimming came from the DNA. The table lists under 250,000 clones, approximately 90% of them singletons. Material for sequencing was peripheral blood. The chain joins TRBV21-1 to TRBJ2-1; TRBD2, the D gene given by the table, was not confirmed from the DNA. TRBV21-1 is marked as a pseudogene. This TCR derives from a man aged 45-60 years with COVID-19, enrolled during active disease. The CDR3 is CASSSGRAYNEQFF. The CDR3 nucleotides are TGTGCCAGCAGTAGCGGGAGGGCCTACAATGAGCAGTTCTTC.